The 2 T cell receptor beta chains presented below share a single source sample, sequenced in a study of Graves' ophthalmopathy and Graves' hyperthyroidism. Transcripts of RNA were the source for amplifying TCR beta CDR3 regions. HTBI-primed first-round RT-PCR preceded second-round multiplex PCR. Each CDR3 protein gets one entry after TCRdb re-called the multiplex PCR reads with MiXCR. The profile shows roughly 420,000 distinct CDR3 sequences, 20% to 25% of them singletons. The sequencing sample was made of peripheral blood. These TCRs come from a woman aged 18-29 years with stable Graves' hyperthyroidism.

This clonotype came up a few times. V and J are TRBV19 and TRBJ1-5; 7 bases are shared with TRBD1. CDR3 size: 16 residues. Germline CDR1 LNHDA, CDR2 SQIVND (reference sequence). V was clipped by 6 bases and J by 3 bases; unmatched bases: 11. The CDR3 nucleotides are TGTGCCAGTAGGACAGGGTTTTCTCCCGCCAATCAGCCCCAGCATTTT. It encodes CASRTGFSPANQPQHF.

The chain is built from TRBV9 and TRBJ2-2, with 7 bases that match TRBD1. Germline V gene lookup returns CDR1 SGDLS and CDR2 YYNGEE. The J segment lost 6 bases and the V segment lost 4 bases, leaving 3 bases of the junction unmatched. The CDR3 totals 13 residues. In DNA form, the CDR3 reads TGTGCCAGCAGCACACAGGGGTCCGGGGAGCTGTTTTTT. This sequence encodes CASSTQGSGELFF.